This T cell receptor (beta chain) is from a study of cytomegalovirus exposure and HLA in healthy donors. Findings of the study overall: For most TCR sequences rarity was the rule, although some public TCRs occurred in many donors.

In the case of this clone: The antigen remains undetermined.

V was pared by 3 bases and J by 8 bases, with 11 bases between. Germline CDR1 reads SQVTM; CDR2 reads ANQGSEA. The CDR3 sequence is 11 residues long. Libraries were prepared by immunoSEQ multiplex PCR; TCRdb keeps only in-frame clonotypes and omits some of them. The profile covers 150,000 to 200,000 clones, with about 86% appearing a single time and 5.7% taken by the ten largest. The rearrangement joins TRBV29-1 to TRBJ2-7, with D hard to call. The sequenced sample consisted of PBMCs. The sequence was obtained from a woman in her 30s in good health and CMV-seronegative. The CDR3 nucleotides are TGCAGCGTTGAGAAGGGTAACAAGCAGTACTTC. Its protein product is CSVEKGNKQYF.